This T cell receptor (beta chain) was found in a study of OX40 agonist ivuxolimab in advanced cancers. Whole-study context: Eligibility admitted prior anti-PD-1, anti-PD-L1 or anti-CTLA-4 therapy; 40% to 50% had some. There were three patients with partial responses, one having hepatocellular carcinoma and two cutaneous melanoma. Findings and caveats of the study: At 0.1 to 3.0 mg/kg and by week 6, clonal expansion occurred in CD4+ and CD8+ blood T cells.

Concerning this clone itself: The antigen is unknown.

Germline CDR1 is SGHAT and CDR2 is FQNNGV. CDR3 length: 16 amino acids. Deletions cut 4 bases from V and 2 bases from J, with 18 bases between. The table came from immunoSEQ multiplex PCR; TCRdb's copy has only in-frame clones and leaves some out. The sample records tens of thousands of clones, 94% being singletons. The TCR originated in an adult with an advanced solid tumor such as melanoma, head and neck, liver or kidney cancer. The input for sequencing was CD4+ or CD8+ T cells sorted from blood, taken in a trial of the OX40 agonist ivuxolimab. The chain recombines TRBV11-2 with TRBJ2-7; no reliable D call. Here the CDR3 reads CASSSTSGLKPYEQYF. The CDR3 nucleotides are TGTGCCAGCAGCTCGACCTCGGGCCTCAAGCCCTACGAGCAGTACTTC.